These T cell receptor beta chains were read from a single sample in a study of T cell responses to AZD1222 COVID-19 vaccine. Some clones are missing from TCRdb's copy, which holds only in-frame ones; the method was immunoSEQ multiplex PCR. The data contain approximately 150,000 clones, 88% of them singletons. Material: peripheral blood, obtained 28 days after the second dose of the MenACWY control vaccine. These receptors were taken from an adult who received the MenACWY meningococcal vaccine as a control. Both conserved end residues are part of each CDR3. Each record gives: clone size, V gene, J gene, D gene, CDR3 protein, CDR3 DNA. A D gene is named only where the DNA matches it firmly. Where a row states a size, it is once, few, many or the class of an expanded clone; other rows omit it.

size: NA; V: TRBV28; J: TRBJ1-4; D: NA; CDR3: CASSPPGLELFF; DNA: TGTGCCAGCAGTCCCCCCGGGCTCGAACTGTTTTTT
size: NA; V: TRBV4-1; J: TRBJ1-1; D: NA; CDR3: CASSQEELNTEAFF; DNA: TGCGCCAGCAGCCAGGAAGAATTGAACACTGAAGCTTTCTTT
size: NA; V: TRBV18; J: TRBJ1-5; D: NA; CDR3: CASSPRDGNQPQHF; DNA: TGTGCCAGCTCACCACGCGATGGGAATCAGCCCCAGCATTTT
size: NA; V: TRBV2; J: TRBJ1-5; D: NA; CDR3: CASSEIGGRGRHF; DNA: TGTGCCAGCAGTGAGATTGGGGGCAGAGGCCGGCATTTT
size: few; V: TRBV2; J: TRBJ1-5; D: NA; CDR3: CASSEVYGQPQHF; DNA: TGTGCCAGCAGTGAGGTATACGGGCAGCCCCAGCATTTT
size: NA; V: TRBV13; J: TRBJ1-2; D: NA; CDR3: CASSQVDSNYGYTF; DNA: TGTGCCAGCAGCCAAGTTGACAGCAACTATGGCTACACCTTC
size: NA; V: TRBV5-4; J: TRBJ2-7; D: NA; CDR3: CASSLMRPPYEQYF; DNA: TGTGCCAGCAGCTTGATGAGACCCCCCTACGAGCAGTACTTC
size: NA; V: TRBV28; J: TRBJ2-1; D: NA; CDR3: CASSLFNEQFF; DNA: TGTGCCAGCAGCCTTTTCAATGAGCAGTTCTTC
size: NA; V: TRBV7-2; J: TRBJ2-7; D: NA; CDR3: CASSLFPGKAYEQYF; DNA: TGTGCCAGCAGCTTATTTCCAGGGAAGGCCTACGAGCAGTACTTC
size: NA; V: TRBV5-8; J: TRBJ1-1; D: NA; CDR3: CASSSLTLMNTEAFF; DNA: TGTGCCAGCAGCTCCCTAACCCTGATGAACACTGAAGCTTTCTTT
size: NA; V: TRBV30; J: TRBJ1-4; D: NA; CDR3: CAWNGRFATNEKLFF; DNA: TGTGCCTGGAATGGGCGGTTTGCAACTAATGAAAAACTGTTTTTT
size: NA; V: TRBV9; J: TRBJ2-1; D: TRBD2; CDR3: CASSLLRETSGRNEQFF; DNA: TGTGCCAGCAGCCTTCTCCGTGAGACTAGCGGGAGGAATGAGCAGTTCTTC
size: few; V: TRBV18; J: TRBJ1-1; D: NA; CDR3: CASSPPRAKNTEAFF; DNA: TGTGCCAGCTCACCACCCAGGGCCAAGAACACTGAAGCTTTCTTT
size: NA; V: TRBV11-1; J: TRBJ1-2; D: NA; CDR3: CASSLSSVYGYTF; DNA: TGTGCCAGCAGCTTAAGTTCTGTTTATGGCTACACCTTC
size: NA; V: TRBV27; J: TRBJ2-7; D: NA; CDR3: CASSPAPVLALPSYEQYF; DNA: TGTGCCAGCAGTCCGGCCCCCGTTCTAGCCCTGCCCTCCTACGAGCAGTACTTC
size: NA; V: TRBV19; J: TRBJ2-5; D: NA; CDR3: CASSQGRETQYF; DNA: TGTGCCAGTAGTCAGGGAAGAGAGACCCAGTACTTC
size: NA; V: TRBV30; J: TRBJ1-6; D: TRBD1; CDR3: CAWSVGTVSPLHF; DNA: TGTGCCTGGAGTGTGGGGACAGTTTCACCCCTCCACTTT
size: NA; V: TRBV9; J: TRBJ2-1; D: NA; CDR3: CASSVGGLSYNEQFF; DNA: TGTGCCAGCAGCGTAGGCGGGCTCTCCTACAATGAGCAGTTCTTC
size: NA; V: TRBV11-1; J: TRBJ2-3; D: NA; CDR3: CASSQDMLDKLYF; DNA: TGTGCCAGCAGCCAAGACATGCTCGACAAGCTGTATTTT
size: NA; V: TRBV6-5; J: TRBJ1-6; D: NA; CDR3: CATKTDISYNSPLHF; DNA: TGTGCCACCAAGACAGATATCTCCTATAATTCACCCCTCCACTTT
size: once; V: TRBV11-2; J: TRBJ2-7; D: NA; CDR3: CASSLIARPYEQYF; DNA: TGTGCCAGCAGCTTAATAGCGAGGCCCTACGAGCAGTACTTC
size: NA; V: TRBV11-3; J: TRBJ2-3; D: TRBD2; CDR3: CASSETSAQYF; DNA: TGTGCCAGCAGCGAAACTAGCGCGCAGTATTTT
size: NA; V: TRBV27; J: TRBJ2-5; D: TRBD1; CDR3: CASSFVGGSQETQYF; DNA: TGTGCCAGCAGTTTCGTAGGGGGCAGTCAAGAGACCCAGTACTTC
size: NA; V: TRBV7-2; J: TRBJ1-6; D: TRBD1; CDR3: CASSSPGQGASYNSPLHF; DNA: TGTGCCAGCAGCTCTCCGGGACAGGGGGCCTCCTATAATTCACCCCTCCACTTT
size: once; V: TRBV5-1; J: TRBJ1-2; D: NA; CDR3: CASTGPGGGYTF; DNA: TGCGCCAGCACAGGACCGGGAGGAGGCTACACCTTC
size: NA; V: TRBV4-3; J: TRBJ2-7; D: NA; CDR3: CASSQGRGATQQYF; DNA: TGCGCCAGCAGCCAAGGCAGGGGGGCTACGCAGCAGTACTTC
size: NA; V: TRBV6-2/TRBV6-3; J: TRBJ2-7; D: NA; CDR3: CASSYGSLYEQYF; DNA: TGTGCCAGCAGTTACGGGTCCCTCTACGAGCAGTACTTC
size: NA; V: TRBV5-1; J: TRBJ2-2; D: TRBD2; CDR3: CASIPLAGNTGELFF; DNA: TGCGCCAGCATTCCCCTAGCGGGAAACACCGGGGAGCTGTTTTTT
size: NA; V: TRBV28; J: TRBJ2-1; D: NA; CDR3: CASMISGPTYNEQFF; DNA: TGTGCCAGCATGATCTCGGGACCTACCTACAATGAGCAGTTCTTC
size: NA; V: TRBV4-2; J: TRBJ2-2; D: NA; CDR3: CASSLAWLEGTGELFF; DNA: TGTGCCAGCAGCCTAGCATGGCTAGAAGGCACCGGGGAGCTGTTTTTT
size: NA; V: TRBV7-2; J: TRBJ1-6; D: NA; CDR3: CASSPVGVNSPLHF; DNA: TGTGCCAGCAGCCCCGTAGGGGTGAATTCACCCCTCCACTTT
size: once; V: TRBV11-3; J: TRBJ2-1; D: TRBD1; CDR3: CASSLVGTGGYGEQFF; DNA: TGTGCCAGCAGCTTAGTCGGGACAGGGGGCTACGGGGAGCAGTTCTTC
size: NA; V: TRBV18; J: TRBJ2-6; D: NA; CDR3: CASSPLRGGANVLTF; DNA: TGTGCCAGCTCACCCCTACGGGGTGGCGCCAACGTCCTGACTTTC
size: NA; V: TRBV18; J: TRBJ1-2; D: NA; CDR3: CASSPRRQFTNYGYTF; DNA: TGTGCCAGCTCACCACGTAGACAGTTTACCAACTATGGCTACACCTTC
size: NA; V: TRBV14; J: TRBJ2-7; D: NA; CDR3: CASSQGHGSPHEQYF; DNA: TGTGCCAGCAGCCAAGGTCACGGGAGCCCCCACGAGCAGTACTTC
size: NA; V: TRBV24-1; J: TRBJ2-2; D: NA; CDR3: CATVAPGTGELFF; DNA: TGTGCCACTGTAGCCCCCGGGACCGGGGAGCTGTTTTTT
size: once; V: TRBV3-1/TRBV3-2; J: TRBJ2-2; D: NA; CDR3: CASSQKVLANTGELFF; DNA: TGTGCCAGCAGCCAAAAGGTACTCGCGAACACCGGGGAGCTGTTTTTT
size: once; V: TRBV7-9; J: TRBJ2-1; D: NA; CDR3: CASSQSLNNEQFF; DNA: TGTGCCAGCAGCCAGTCTCTCAACAATGAGCAGTTCTTC
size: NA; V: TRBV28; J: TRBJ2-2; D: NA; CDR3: CASSGETNTGELFF; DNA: TGTGCCAGCAGTGGGGAAACGAACACCGGGGAGCTGTTTTTT
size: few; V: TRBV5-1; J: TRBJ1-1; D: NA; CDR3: CASSSAGGQLTEAFF; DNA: TGCGCCAGCAGCTCCGCCGGGGGGCAATTGACTGAAGCTTTCTTT